These 4 T cell receptor beta chains came from one sample sequenced in a study of OX40 agonist ivuxolimab in advanced cancers. Sequenced by immunoSEQ multiplex PCR; TCRdb stores in-frame clones only, minus some. The sample has roughly 80,000 clones, 90% seen once. Source: CD4+ or CD8+ T cells sorted from blood, taken in a trial of the OX40 agonist ivuxolimab. The origin of the receptors is an adult with an advanced solid tumor such as melanoma, head and neck, liver or kidney cancer.

CDR3 loop: CASTLRSGPYTF. The CDR3 nucleotides are TGTGCCAGCACCTTACGGTCAGGGCCCTACACCTTC. The chain is built from TRBV5-8 and TRBJ1-2; maybe TRBD1 (5 bases). The CDR3 length is 12 residues. The germline CDR1 and CDR2 sequences are SGHTS and YDEGEE. V lost 6 bases and J lost 10, with 16 bases in between.

The CDR3 DNA is TGCGCCAGCAGCCAGGCCCCCAGCCAGCCCCAGCATTTT. It encodes CASSQAPSQPQHF. This sequence joins TRBV4-1 and TRBJ1-5; D not certain. V lost 3 bases and J lost 7, with 10 bases in between. CDR3 length: 13 amino acids. CDR1 MGHRA and CDR2 YSYEKL come from the germline V gene.

V gene TRBV10-3 combines with J gene TRBJ1-4, with D perhaps TRBD1 (6 bases). The V and J ends lost 10 bases and 8 bases respectively, with 11 bases between them. The length of the CDR3 is 11 residues. Germline lookup yields CDR1 ENHRY and CDR2 SYGVKD. The CDR3 DNA reads TGTGCCACCGGGACATCGGAAAAACTGTTTTTT. Protein product: CATGTSEKLFF.

The chain has TRBV6-5 and TRBJ1-1; maybe TRBD1 (5 bases). The V end lost 8 bases, the J end lost 6 bases, and 19 bases lay between the germline ends. Germline CDR1 is MNHEY and CDR2 is SVGAGI. The CDR3 totals 14 residues. CDR3 nucleotides: TGTGCCAGCTGTTTGATGCCGGGGGTACCTGAAGCTTTCTTT. It translates to CASCLMPGVPEAFF.